A selection of T cell receptor beta chains follows, all from one sample in a study of immune cell composition in non-small cell lung cancer. Clones were sequenced by immunoSEQ multiplex PCR, and TCRdb holds only the in-frame ones, with some missing. The table lists under 6,000 clones, roughly 84% of them singletons. The sequenced sample consisted of non-adjacent lung tissue. The receptor source for this set is a human donor with non-small cell lung cancer. Some clones in this sample may be carry-over from other donors' samples. Both conserved end residues are part of each CDR3. A D gene is named only where the DNA matches it firmly. Clone size is given for some rows only: seen once, a few or many times, or a class if the clone is expanded.

NA	10	TRBJ1-5	TRBV27	once	CAIYNQPQHF	TGTGCCATTTACAATCAGCCCCAGCATTTT
TRBD1	15	TRBJ2-3	TRBV5-1	NA	CASSHGQGGTDTQYF	TGCGCCAGCAGCCACGGACAGGGGGGGACAGATACGCAGTATTTT
NA	15	TRBJ2-3	TRBV9	NA	CASSVDGGTGDTQYF	TGTGCCAGCAGCGTAGATGGAGGGACGGGAGATACGCAGTATTTT
TRBD1	13	TRBJ2-3	TRBV28	NA	CASTGGYTDTQYF	TGTGCCAGCACAGGGGGATACACAGATACGCAGTATTTT
TRBD1	15	TRBJ2-3	TRBV5-1	NA	CASSPDRGGTDTQYF	TGCGCCAGCAGCCCGGACAGGGGAGGCACAGATACGCAGTATTTT
NA	15	TRBJ2-7	TRBV18	NA	CASSLHPGASYEQYF	TGTGCCAGCTCACTTCACCCGGGAGCCTCCTACGAGCAGTACTTC
TRBD1	15	TRBJ2-7	TRBV5-1	few	CASSPPGQVLAEQYF	TGCGCCAGCAGCCCACCCGGACAGGTCCTCGCCGAGCAGTACTTC
TRBD1	14	TRBJ2-7	TRBV7-3	NA	CASSLMGQGYEQYF	TGTGCCAGCAGCTTAATGGGACAGGGCTACGAGCAGTACTTC
TRBD2	14	TRBJ2-5	TRBV7-3	NA	CASSFGGLQETQYF	TGTGCCAGCAGCTTCGGGGGACTACAAGAGACCCAGTACTTC
TRBD1	15	TRBJ2-5	TRBV5-5	NA	CASSWGPGGQETQYF	TGTGCCAGCAGCTGGGGCCCAGGGGGCCAAGAGACCCAGTACTTC
TRBD1	13	TRBJ1-1	TRBV7-2	NA	CASSSDRDTEAFF	TGTGCCAGCAGCTCGGACAGGGACACTGAAGCTTTCTTT
NA	16	TRBJ1-6	TRBV4-3	NA	CASSRDLRQRNSPLHF	TGCGCCAGCAGCCGAGACCTTCGCCAGAGGAATTCACCCCTCCACTTT
TRBD2	14	TRBJ2-7	TRBV29-1	NA	CSVSSGRAVYEQYF	TGCAGCGTTTCTAGCGGGAGGGCCGTCTACGAGCAGTACTTC
TRBD2	18	TRBJ2-7	TRBV11-2	NA	CASSLTTGTSGFSYEQYF	TGTGCCAGCAGCCTAACGACCGGGACTAGCGGTTTCTCCTACGAGCAGTACTTC
TRBD2	16	TRBJ2-5	TRBV2	once	CASSGTSGRSQETQYF	TGTGCCAGCAGTGGGACTAGCGGGAGGAGCCAAGAGACCCAGTACTTC
NA	16	TRBJ2-1	TRBV27	NA	CANDLRAGSSYNEQFF	TGTGCCAACGACCTGAGGGCGGGAAGCTCCTACAATGAGCAGTTCTTC
NA	15	TRBJ2-6	TRBV29-1	NA	CSVEDNNSGANVLTF	TGCAGCGTTGAAGATAACAACTCTGGGGCCAACGTCCTGACTTTC
TRBD1	14	TRBJ1-4	TRBV5-6	NA	CASSFGTGGTKLFF	TGTGCCAGCAGCTTCGGGACAGGGGGCACAAAACTGTTTTTT
TRBD2	15	TRBJ2-5	TRBV7-7	NA	CASSLAGDPSETQYF	TGTGCTAGCAGCTTAGCGGGAGACCCGTCCGAGACCCAGTACTTC
TRBD2	14	TRBJ2-5	TRBV29-1	NA	CSVRTSGRAQTQYF	TGCAGCGTCCGCACTAGCGGGAGGGCTCAGACCCAGTACTTC
TRBD2	16	TRBJ2-3	TRBV11-3	NA	CASSSGGRAELDTQYF	TGTGCCAGCAGCTCTGGCGGGAGGGCCGAGTTAGATACGCAGTATTTT
NA	16	TRBJ1-5	TRBV5-5	NA	CASSLAPGGSNQPQHF	TGTGCCAGCAGCTTGGCCCCGGGCGGGAGCAATCAGCCCCAGCATTTT
NA	12	TRBJ1-3	TRBV30	NA	CAWSVLGNTIYF	TGTGCCTGGAGTGTACTTGGAAACACCATATATTTT
NA	14	TRBJ2-1	TRBV14	NA	CASSPPGLYNEQFF	TGTGCCAGCAGCCCCCCCGGACTTTACAATGAGCAGTTCTTC
TRBD1	15	TRBJ1-1	TRBV7-6	NA	CASSLALTGRTEAFF	TGTGCCAGCAGCTTAGCTCTGACAGGGCGCACTGAAGCTTTCTTT
TRBD1	14	TRBJ1-5	TRBV10-3	NA	CAIARTGTNQPQHF	TGTGCCATCGCGCGGACAGGGACCAATCAGCCCCAGCATTTT
TRBD1	16	TRBJ1-5	TRBV2	NA	CASSGTGGSRNQPQHF	TGTGCCAGCAGTGGGACAGGGGGCAGTCGGAATCAGCCCCAGCATTTT
NA	14	TRBJ1-4	TRBV2	NA	CASSVEGLNEKLFF	TGTGCCAGCAGTGTGGAGGGACTTAATGAAAAACTGTTTTTT
NA	16	TRBJ1-3	TRBV7-8	NA	CASSSGVQVSGNTIYF	TGTGCCAGCAGCTCAGGGGTACAGGTCTCGGGAAACACCATATATTTT
TRBD1	15	TRBJ1-2	TRBV6-1	few	CASAGTGGWSYGYTF	TGTGCCAGCGCCGGGACAGGGGGTTGGAGCTATGGCTACACCTTC
TRBD2	19	TRBJ2-3	TRBV29-1	NA	CSVVFLPSGRVGFTDTQYF	TGCAGCGTTGTTTTTCTGCCTAGCGGGAGGGTGGGATTCACAGATACGCAGTATTTT
NA	15	TRBJ1-5	TRBV13	large	CASSKRTESNQPQHF	TGTGCCAGCAGCAAACGGACAGAGAGCAATCAGCCCCAGCATTTT
TRBD2	15	TRBJ2-3	TRBV25-1	NA	CASSDSGGITDTQYF	TGTGCCAGCAGTGACTCGGGGGGGATCACAGATACGCAGTATTTT
NA	13	TRBJ2-1	TRBV19	NA	CAVKGEGSGEQFF	TGTGCCGTAAAGGGTGAGGGTTCCGGTGAGCAGTTCTTC
TRBD1	13	TRBJ1-2	TRBV6-1	NA	CASRWTGGDGYTF	TGTGCCAGCAGGTGGACAGGGGGCGATGGCTACACCTTC